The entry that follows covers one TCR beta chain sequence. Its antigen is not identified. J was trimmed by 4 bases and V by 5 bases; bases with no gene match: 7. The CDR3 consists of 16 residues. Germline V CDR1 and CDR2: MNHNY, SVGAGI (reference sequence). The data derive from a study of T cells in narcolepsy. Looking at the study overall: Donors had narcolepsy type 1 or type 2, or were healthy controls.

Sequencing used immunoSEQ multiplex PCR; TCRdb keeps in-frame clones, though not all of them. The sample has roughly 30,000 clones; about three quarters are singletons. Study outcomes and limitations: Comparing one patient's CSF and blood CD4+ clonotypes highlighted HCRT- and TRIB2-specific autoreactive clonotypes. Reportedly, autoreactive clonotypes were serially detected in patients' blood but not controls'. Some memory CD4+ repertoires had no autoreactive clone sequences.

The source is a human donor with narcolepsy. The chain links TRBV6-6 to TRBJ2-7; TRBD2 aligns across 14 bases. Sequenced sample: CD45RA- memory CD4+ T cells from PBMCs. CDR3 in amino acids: CASSVGTSGSGYEQYF. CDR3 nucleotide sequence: TGTGCCAGCAGTGTCGGGACTAGCGGGAGTGGGTACGAGCAGTACTTC.